This T cell receptor beta chain was profiled in a study of cytomegalovirus exposure and HLA in healthy donors. Study summary: An early release of data contained about 85 million unique TCRs, which came from HLA-typed donors. Study findings and constraints: The likely origin of a cluster of highly shared sequence variants was a sequencing artifact. V segments that were indistinguishable, TRBV6-2 and TRBV6-3 among them, were omitted from analysis.

Vbeta (60) and Jbeta (13) primers were used in the PCR. TCRdb keeps only in-frame clones here, not all; method: immunoSEQ multiplex PCR. The sample lists 77,000 or so clones, less than 80% occurring once. In germline, CDR1 is LNHNV, CDR2 YYDKDF (reference sequence). The CDR3 is 15 amino acids. With V trimmed by 6 bases and J by 7 bases, 13 bases remained unmatched. As regards this clone: What it binds is unknown.

This sequence was found in a middle-aged woman in good health and CMV-seronegative. The chain has TRBV15 and TRBJ2-3; 7 bases map to TRBD1. The sample was PBMCs. CDR3 DNA: TGTGCCACCAGTCGGGACAGAATCGTCACTAATACGCAGTATTTT. Translation gives CATSRDRIVTNTQYF.